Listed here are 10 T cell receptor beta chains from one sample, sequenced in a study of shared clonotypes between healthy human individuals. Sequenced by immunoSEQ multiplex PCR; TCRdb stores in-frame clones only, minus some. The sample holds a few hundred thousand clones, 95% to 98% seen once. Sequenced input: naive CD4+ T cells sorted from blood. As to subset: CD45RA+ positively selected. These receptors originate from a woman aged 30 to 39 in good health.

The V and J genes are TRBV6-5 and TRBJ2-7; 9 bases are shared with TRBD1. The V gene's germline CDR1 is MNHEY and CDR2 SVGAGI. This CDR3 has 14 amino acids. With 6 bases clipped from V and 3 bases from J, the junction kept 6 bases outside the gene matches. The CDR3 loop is CASSRDRDNYEQYF. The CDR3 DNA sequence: TGTGCCAGCAGCCGGGACAGGGATAACTACGAGCAGTACTTC.

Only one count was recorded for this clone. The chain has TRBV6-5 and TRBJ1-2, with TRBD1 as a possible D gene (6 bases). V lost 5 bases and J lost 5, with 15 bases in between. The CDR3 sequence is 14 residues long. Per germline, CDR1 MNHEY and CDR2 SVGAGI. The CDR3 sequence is CASSRGGQRYGYTF. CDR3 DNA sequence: TGTGCCAGCAGTCGCGGTGGACAGCGATATGGCTACACCTTC.

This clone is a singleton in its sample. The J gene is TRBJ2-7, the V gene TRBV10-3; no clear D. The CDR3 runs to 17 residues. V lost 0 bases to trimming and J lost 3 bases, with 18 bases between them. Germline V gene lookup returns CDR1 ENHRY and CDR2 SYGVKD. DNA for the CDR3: TGTGCCATCAGTGAGTCCCCTATCAAAGAGAGTGACTACGAGCAGTACTTC. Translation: CAISESPIKESDYEQYF.

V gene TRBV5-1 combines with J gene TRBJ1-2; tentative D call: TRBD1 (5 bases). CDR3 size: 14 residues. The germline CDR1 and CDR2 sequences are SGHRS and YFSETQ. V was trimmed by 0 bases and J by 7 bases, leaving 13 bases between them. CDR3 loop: CASSLVVGDSGYTF. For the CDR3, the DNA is TGCGCCAGCAGCTTGGTGGTAGGGGATAGTGGCTACACCTTC.

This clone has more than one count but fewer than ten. The CDR3 DNA is TGTGCCAGCAGCTTAGGAAGGTTCCTAGCGGGAGTCCAAGAGACCCAGTACTTC. Protein: CASSLGRFLAGVQETQYF. The J gene is TRBJ2-5, the V gene TRBV7-9, with 10 bases identical to TRBD2. V lost 1 base and J lost 1; bases outside the gene matches: 9. CDR1 SEHNR and CDR2 FQNEAQ come from the germline V gene (reference sequence). The CDR3 spans 18 residues.

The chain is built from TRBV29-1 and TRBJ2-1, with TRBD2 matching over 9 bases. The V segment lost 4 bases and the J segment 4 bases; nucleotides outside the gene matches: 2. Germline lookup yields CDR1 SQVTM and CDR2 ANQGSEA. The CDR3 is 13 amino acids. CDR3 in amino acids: CSVAREGYNEQFF. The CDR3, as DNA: TGCAGCGTTGCGCGGGAGGGATACAATGAGCAGTTCTTC.

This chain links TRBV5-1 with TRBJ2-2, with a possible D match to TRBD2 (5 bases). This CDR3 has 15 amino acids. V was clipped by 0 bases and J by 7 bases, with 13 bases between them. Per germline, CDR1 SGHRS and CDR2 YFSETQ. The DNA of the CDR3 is TGCGCCAGCAGCTTGGCTCGGGCACGGGGCGGGGAGCTGTTTTTT. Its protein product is CASSLARARGGELFF.

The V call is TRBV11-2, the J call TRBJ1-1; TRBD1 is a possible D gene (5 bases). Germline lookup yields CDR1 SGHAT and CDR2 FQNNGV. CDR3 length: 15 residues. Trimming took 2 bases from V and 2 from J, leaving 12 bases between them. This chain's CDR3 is CASSLMGRKNTEAFF. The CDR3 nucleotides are TGTGCCAGCAGCTTAATGGGACGGAAAAACACTGAAGCTTTCTTT.

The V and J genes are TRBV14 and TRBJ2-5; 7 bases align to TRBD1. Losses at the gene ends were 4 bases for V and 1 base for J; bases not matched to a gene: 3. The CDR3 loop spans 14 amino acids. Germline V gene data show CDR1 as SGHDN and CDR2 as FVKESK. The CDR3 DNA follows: TGTGCCAGCAGCCTCGGGACAGTCCAAGAGACCCAGTACTTC. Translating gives CASSLGTVQETQYF.

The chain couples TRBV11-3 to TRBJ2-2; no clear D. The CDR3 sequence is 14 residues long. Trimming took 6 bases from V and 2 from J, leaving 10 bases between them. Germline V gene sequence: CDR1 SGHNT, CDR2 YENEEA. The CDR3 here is CASRLGTNTGELFF. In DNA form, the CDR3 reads TGTGCCAGCAGGCTAGGAACCAACACCGGGGAGCTGTTTTTT.